These T cell receptor beta chains were read from a single sample in a study of CXCR3-negative and CXCR3-positive naive CD8 T cells. TCRdb reprocessed the 5' RACE reads, keeping one entry per CDR3 protein, no DNA. The sample's table shows 60,000 or so distinct CDR3 sequences. Sequenced input: memory CD8+ T cells from blood. These receptor sequences come from a human donor in good health. Some clones in this sample may be carry-over from other donors' samples. The CDR3 runs from the conserved cysteine through the conserved F or W. Fields, in order: V gene, J gene, CDR3 protein.

V gene: TRBV20-1
J gene: TRBJ2-7
CDR3 protein: CSARDRAGASYEQYF

V gene: TRBV6-1
J gene: TRBJ2-7
CDR3 protein: CASSEGRGGYEQYF

V gene: TRBV12-1
J gene: TRBJ2-1
CDR3 protein: CASSFFGGLPSSYNEQFF

V gene: TRBV12-3/TRBV12-4
J gene: TRBJ2-1
CDR3 protein: CASSFAQGANEQFF

V gene: TRBV6-6
J gene: TRBJ2-7
CDR3 protein: CASSGLRGQQYF

V gene: TRBV4-3
J gene: TRBJ2-3
CDR3 protein: CASSQDAGGITDTQYF

V gene: TRBV7-8
J gene: TRBJ2-5
CDR3 protein: CASSLGTDAHYQETQYF

V gene: TRBV6-5
J gene: TRBJ2-7
CDR3 protein: CASSYSISARTYEQYF

V gene: TRBV7-6
J gene: TRBJ2-7
CDR3 protein: CASSLASGTYEQYF

V gene: TRBV7-2
J gene: TRBJ2-7
CDR3 protein: CASSRYRDYEQYF

V gene: TRBV29-1
J gene: TRBJ1-1
CDR3 protein: CSAGGVDTEAFF

V gene: TRBV4-3
J gene: TRBJ1-6
CDR3 protein: CASSRESYNSPLHF

V gene: TRBV7-9
J gene: TRBJ2-1
CDR3 protein: CASSPASSSEQFF

V gene: TRBV7-2
J gene: TRBJ2-1
CDR3 protein: CASSILAGTAYNEQFF

V gene: TRBV20-1
J gene: TRBJ2-1
CDR3 protein: CSARAPGVNEQFF

V gene: TRBV20-1
J gene: TRBJ2-7
CDR3 protein: CSAEERLEQYF

V gene: TRBV29-1
J gene: TRBJ2-7
CDR3 protein: CSVDDAAYEQYF

V gene: TRBV28
J gene: TRBJ1-3
CDR3 protein: CASRPDSLSGNTIYF

V gene: TRBV27
J gene: TRBJ2-3
CDR3 protein: CASGGQEVGADTQYF

V gene: TRBV21-1
J gene: TRBJ1-2
CDR3 protein: CASSKERDRNYGYTF

V gene: TRBV28
J gene: TRBJ1-4
CDR3 protein: CASSLFPGQVNEKLFF

V gene: TRBV28
J gene: TRBJ2-7
CDR3 protein: CASSLRETYEQYF

V gene: TRBV29-1
J gene: TRBJ2-7
CDR3 protein: CSAGTNYEQYF

V gene: TRBV10-3
J gene: TRBJ2-3
CDR3 protein: CAITLTESLAGEPDTQYF

V gene: TRBV11-2
J gene: TRBJ2-3
CDR3 protein: CASSLQGTQYF

V gene: TRBV12-3/TRBV12-4
J gene: TRBJ2-7
CDR3 protein: CASTSGIHEQYF

V gene: TRBV7-2
J gene: TRBJ2-7
CDR3 protein: CASSHTKWTNYEQYF

V gene: TRBV7-9
J gene: TRBJ2-3
CDR3 protein: CAGGIMHGTDTQYF

V gene: TRBV3-1
J gene: TRBJ2-1
CDR3 protein: CASSQGGAYNEQFF

V gene: TRBV6-5
J gene: TRBJ2-5
CDR3 protein: CASSYRASGRGETQYF

V gene: TRBV12-3/TRBV12-4
J gene: TRBJ2-5
CDR3 protein: CARRDRETQYF

V gene: TRBV7-2
J gene: TRBJ1-3
CDR3 protein: CASSLGVDTIYF

V gene: TRBV3-1
J gene: TRBJ2-1
CDR3 protein: CASSQEEREGGNEQFF

V gene: TRBV6-5
J gene: TRBJ2-4
CDR3 protein: CASTGSEAKNIQYF

V gene: TRBV7-6
J gene: TRBJ2-1
CDR3 protein: CASRIGGVNEQFF

V gene: TRBV6-4
J gene: TRBJ2-2
CDR3 protein: CASSERADTGELFF

V gene: TRBV7-3
J gene: TRBJ2-5
CDR3 protein: CASSLYKGEYQETQYF

V gene: TRBV5-6
J gene: TRBJ1-2
CDR3 protein: CASSLARGVNYGYTF